The clone carrying this T cell receptor beta chain has only one observation. Its antigen is not identified. V lost 5 bases to trimming and J lost 8 bases; unmatched junction nucleotides: 7. Germline assignment: CDR1 SGHNT and CDR2 YYREEE (reference sequence). This CDR3 spans 14 amino acids. Generated by immunoSEQ multiplex PCR, the TCRdb table keeps only in-frame clones and is missing some. This sample has 950,000 to 1,100,000 clones, with about 80% found just once. This record belongs to a study of shared clonotypes between healthy human individuals. Study results and limitations: A few donors had 4% to 5% of their naive CD4 clonotypes in common.

The sequence derives from a man between 18 and 35 years old in good health. Some clones in this sample may be carry-over from other donors' samples. The source material was memory CD4+ T cells from PBMCs. Subset of the sample: CD45RA-negative fraction. This chain links TRBV5-4 with TRBJ1-4, with 9 bases lining up with TRBD1. The CDR3 nucleotides read TGTGCCAGCAGGCCCGGGACAGGGCAAGAAAAACTGTTTTTT. This encodes CASRPGTGQEKLFF.